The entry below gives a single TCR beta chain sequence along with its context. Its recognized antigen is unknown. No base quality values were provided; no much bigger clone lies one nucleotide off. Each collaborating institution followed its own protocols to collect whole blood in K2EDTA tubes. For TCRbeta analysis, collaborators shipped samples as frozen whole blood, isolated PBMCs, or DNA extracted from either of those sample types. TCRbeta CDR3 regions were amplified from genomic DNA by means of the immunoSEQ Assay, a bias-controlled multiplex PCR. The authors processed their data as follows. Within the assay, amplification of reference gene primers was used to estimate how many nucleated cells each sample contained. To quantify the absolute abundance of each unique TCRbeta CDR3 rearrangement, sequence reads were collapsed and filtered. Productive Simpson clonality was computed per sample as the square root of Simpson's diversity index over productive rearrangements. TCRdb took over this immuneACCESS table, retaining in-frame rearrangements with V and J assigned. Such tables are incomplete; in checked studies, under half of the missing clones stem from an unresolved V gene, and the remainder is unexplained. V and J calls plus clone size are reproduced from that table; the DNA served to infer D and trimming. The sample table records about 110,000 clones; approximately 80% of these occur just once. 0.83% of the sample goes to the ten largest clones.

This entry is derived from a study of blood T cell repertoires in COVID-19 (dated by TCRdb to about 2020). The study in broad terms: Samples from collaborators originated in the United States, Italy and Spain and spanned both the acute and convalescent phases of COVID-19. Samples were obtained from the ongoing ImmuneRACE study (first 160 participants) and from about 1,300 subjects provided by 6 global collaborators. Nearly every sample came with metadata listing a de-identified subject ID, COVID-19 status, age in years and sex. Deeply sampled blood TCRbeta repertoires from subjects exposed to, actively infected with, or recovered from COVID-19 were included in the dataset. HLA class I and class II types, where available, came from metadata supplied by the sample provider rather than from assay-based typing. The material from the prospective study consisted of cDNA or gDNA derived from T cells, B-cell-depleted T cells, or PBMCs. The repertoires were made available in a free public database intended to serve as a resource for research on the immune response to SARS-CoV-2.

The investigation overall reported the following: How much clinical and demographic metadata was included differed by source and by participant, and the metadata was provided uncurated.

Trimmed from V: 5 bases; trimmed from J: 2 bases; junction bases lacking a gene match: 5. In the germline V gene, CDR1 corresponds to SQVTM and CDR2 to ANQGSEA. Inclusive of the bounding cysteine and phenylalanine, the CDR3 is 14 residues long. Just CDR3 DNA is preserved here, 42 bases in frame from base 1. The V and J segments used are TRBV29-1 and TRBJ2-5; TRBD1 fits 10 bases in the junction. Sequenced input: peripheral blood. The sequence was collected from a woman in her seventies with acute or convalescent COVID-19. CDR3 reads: CSVRDRGRQETQYF. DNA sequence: TGCAGCGTTCGGGACAGGGGCAGACAAGAGACCCAGTACTTC.